Listed below are T cell receptor beta chains from one sample, sequenced in a study of human T cells and chemical hapten exposure. MiXCR, applied by TCRdb to the RACE reads, yields one record per CDR3 protein. The sample lists tens of thousands of distinct CDR3 sequences; about 10% were seen once. The specimen was whole blood, collected in connection with sensitization to the hapten diphenylcyclopropenone (DPC). The receptors here all came from a man in his forties or fifties with alopecia areata. Some clones in this sample may be carry-over from other donors' samples. Each CDR3 is given with its conserved first and last residue. D genes are given only for firm matches.

J gene | D gene | V gene | CDR3 DNA | CDR3 protein
TRBJ1-6 | TRBD1 | TRBV12-3/TRBV12-4 | TGTGCCAGCAAAACTACGCTTCAGGGGGCTAATTCACCCCTCCACTTT | CASKTTLQGANSPLHF
TRBJ1-1 | NA | TRBV20-1 | TGCAGTGCTAGAGAATGGGCCCCAGGTGTAGCTTTCTTT | CSAREWAPGVAFF
TRBJ2-2 | TRBD2 | TRBV3-1 | TGTGCCAGCAGCCGCCCGGGACTAGCGGGACTGACCGGGGAGCTGTTTTTT | CASSRPGLAGLTGELFF
TRBJ1-2 | NA | TRBV12-3/TRBV12-4 | TGTGCCAGCAGTTTAGAAAGGGGGTTAAACTATGGCTACACCTTC | CASSLERGLNYGYTF
TRBJ2-3 | TRBD2 | TRBV2 | TGTGCCAGCAGCGCCGAGCGGGGTACAGATACGCAGTATTTT | CASSAERGTDTQYF
TRBJ2-3 | NA | TRBV7-9 | TGTGCCAGCAGCCGCAACGGCGGAGATACGCAGTATTTT | CASSRNGGDTQYF
TRBJ2-5 | NA | TRBV29-1 | TGCAGCGGGCAAGCCAGGGACCTCCAAGAGACCCAGTACTTC | CSGQARDLQETQYF
TRBJ2-1 | TRBD2 | TRBV6-5 | TGTGCCAGCAGTTACTCTTCCGCGGGAGGGCTGGATGAGCAGTTCTTC | CASSYSSAGGLDEQFF
TRBJ2-7 | NA | TRBV19 | TGTGCCAGTAGCCACCGGACACGCCAGGTCAGCGAGCAGTACTTC | CASSHRTRQVSEQYF
TRBJ1-4 | NA | TRBV12-3/TRBV12-4 | TGTGCCAGCAGTTTTCTGGGGAAACTGTTTTTT | CASSFLGKLFF